This T cell receptor (beta chain) is drawn from a study of T cell repertoires in cytomegalovirus infection. CDR1 and CDR2 from the germline V gene are ENHRY and SYGVKD. The CDR3 runs to 15 residues. Trimming cost V 3 bases and J 4 bases, with 15 bases left between them. This clonotype has only a few counts. TCRdb processed the reads anew with MiXCR; each CDR3 protein has one entry. Of some 200,000 distinct CDR3 sequences detected, roughly a fifth appear once; the ten largest clones hold around 3.1%. This receptor was taken from a human donor in good health (CMV status not recorded). Some clones in this sample may be carry-over from other donors' samples. Sequenced sample: PBMCs. The chain joins TRBV10-3 to TRBJ2-5; D perhaps matches TRBD1 (5 bases). The CDR3 sequence is CAISDQGLSSETQYF. CDR3 in DNA: TGTGCCATCAGTGACCAGGGCCTCTCCTCAGAGACCCAGTACTTC.